A single T cell receptor beta chain is shown here with its context. This record comes from a study of blood T cell repertoires in COVID-19. Study background: Samples taken during acute and convalescent COVID-19 were collected in the United States, Italy and Spain. PBMCs, B-cell-depleted T cells, or T cells were the source of the cDNA or gDNA that made up the material.

In the source study's methods: By means of reference gene primer amplification, nucleated cell counts were estimated. Measured with immunoSEQ multiplex PCR; TCRdb has only the in-frame clones, and not every one. V, J and clone size reflect that table, while D and trimming were determined from the DNA. Of about 46,000 clones in the sample, about 87% were seen once. Trimming cost V 1 base and J 0 bases; bases outside gene matches: 5. Germline CDR1 and CDR2: LGHNA and YNFKEQ. This CDR3 region has 18 residues. Sample: peripheral blood. The rearrangement joins TRBV4-2 to TRBJ2-6, with TRBD1 matching 8 bases. The sequence was collected from a man aged 50 or older with acute or convalescent COVID-19. The CDR3 DNA is TGTGCCAGCAGCCAAGTCACAGGGGGTGGCTCTGGGGCCAACGTCCTGACTTTC. This translates into CASSQVTGGGSGANVLTF.